The clone carrying this T cell receptor (beta chain) was recorded a few times. Its antigen is unidentified. Treatment described: oral pan-JAK inhibitor, 5-10 mg twice daily. The data belong to a study of CD8+ T cells in alopecia areata. Study-wide context: Twice daily, treated patients received 5 to 10 mg of oral tofacitinib. General study findings and limits: For baseline CD8+ expansion, any link to response stays uncertain with one nonresponder.

Extraction and reverse transcription of RNA yielded cDNA as the sequencing template. Profiling relied on immunoSEQ multiplex PCR, and the TCRdb table lists in-frame clones only, not all of them. The table has about 150,000 clones, about 71% seen once. The source was CD4+ T cells sorted from blood, collected at week 4, from a patient treated with tofacitinib. The sequence derives from a human donor with alopecia areata.

CDR3 sequence (DNA): TGTGCCACCAGCAGAGGAGGCAGCATCGGTGGCTACACCTTC. This translates into CATSRGGSIGGYTF. This sequence joins TRBV15 and TRBJ1-2; no definite D call. V lost 1 base and J lost 7, with 13 bases in between. This CDR3 region has 14 residues. The germline V gene encodes CDR1 LNHNV and CDR2 YYDKDF (reference sequence).